These 21 T cell receptor beta chains were all obtained from the same sample, sequenced in a study of blood T cells in healthy people across ages. A second PCR, run for about 7 to 11 cycles, used a sample-barcoded 5' primer plus a J-beta primer mix. TCRdb reanalysed the 5' RACE reads using MiXCR and keeps one entry per CDR3 protein. The sample includes 950,000 to 1,200,000 distinct CDR3 sequences, 35% to 45% of them seen just once. What was sequenced was blood. These receptors all stem from a man younger than 30 in good health.

This clonotype was found a few times. The V and J genes are TRBV6-2 or TRBV6-3 and TRBJ1-5; a possible D gene is TRBD1 (6 bases). This CDR3 comprises 13 residues. The V end lost 5 bases, the J end lost 6 bases, and 11 bases lay between the germline ends. Looked up from germline, CDR1 is MNHEY and CDR2 is SVGEGT. The CDR3 DNA follows: TGTGCCAGCAGTACAGGGTCTCGTCAGCCCCAGCATTTT. This translates into CASSTGSRQPQHF.

This clonotype was observed many times. This chain links TRBV11-2 with TRBJ2-5; possible D gene TRBD2, 6 bases. Trimming cost V 5 bases and J 12 bases, with 19 bases left between them. This CDR3 spans 13 amino acids. Per the germline V gene, CDR1 is SGHAT and CDR2 is FQNNGV. This chain's CDR3 is CASSTLLGGWEYF. CDR3 in DNA: TGTGCCAGCAGCACCCTGCTCGGGGGATGGGAGTACTTC.

The chain combines TRBV11-1 with TRBJ2-2; D is ambiguous. The CDR3 totals 15 residues. Looked up from germline, CDR1 is SGHAT and CDR2 is FQDESV (reference sequence). V was pared by 2 bases and J by 1 base, with 8 bases between. The DNA for the CDR3 is TGTGCCAGCAGCTTAACTCGGCTGAACACCGGGGAGCTGTTTTTT. Protein product: CASSLTRLNTGELFF.

Only a few counts were recorded for this clonotype. The chain uses TRBV4-3 and TRBJ1-4; D ambiguous. CDR1 is LGHNA and CDR2 is YSLEER in the germline V gene. This CDR3 has 16 amino acids. Trimming took 0 bases from V and 7 from J, leaving 15 bases between them. This CDR3 reads CASSQDPQAGGEKLFF. The CDR3, as DNA: TGCGCCAGCAGCCAAGATCCGCAGGCGGGCGGTGAAAAACTGTTTTTT.

The J gene is TRBJ2-1, the V gene TRBV5-1, with D possibly TRBD1 on 5 matching bases. The tail of the sequence fits TRBJ2-7 better, so the J call may be wrong. CDR3 length: 16 amino acids. Looked up from germline, CDR1 is SGHRS and CDR2 is YFSETQ. CDR3 region: CASRLQIIPLQDEQYF. In DNA form, the CDR3 reads TGCGCCAGCAGATTGCAGATCATCCCTTTACAGGATGAGCAGTACTTC.

This clonotype came up a few times. The CDR3 DNA is TGTGCCATCAAGGAACGGGGTAACACTGAAGCTTTCTTT. This translates into CAIKERGNTEAFF. This rearrangement joins TRBV10-3 to TRBJ1-1; D uncertain. V was shortened by 7 bases and J by 2 bases, with 11 bases between the two germline ends. This CDR3 contains 13 residues. Germline V gene sequence: CDR1 ENHRY, CDR2 SYGVKD.

V usage is TRBV4-2 and J usage is TRBJ2-7; D is tentatively TRBD1 or TRBD2 (5 bases each). The CDR3 is made up of 15 amino acids. V dropped 1 base and J dropped 2 bases, with 12 bases sitting between them. Germline V gives CDR1 LGHNA, CDR2 YNFKEQ. CDR3 nucleotides: TGTGCCAGCAGCCAAGTTGTCAGGGACGCCTACGAGCAGTACTTC. Translation: CASSQVVRDAYEQYF.

V gene TRBV20-1 combines with J gene TRBJ2-2, with D possibly matching TRBD2 (6 bases). Trimming shortened V by 0 bases and J by 0 bases, and 14 bases separated the two germline ends. Looked up from germline, CDR1 is DFQATT and CDR2 is SNEGSKA (reference sequence). The CDR3 runs to 17 residues. CDR3 sequence (DNA): TGCAGTGCTAGAGATAGTTTCGCTAGCGCGAACACCGGGGAGCTGTTTTTT. As protein: CSARDSFASANTGELFF.

The chain carries TRBV7-9 and TRBJ2-1; D is undetermined. The tail of the sequence fits TRBJ2-7 better, so the J call may be wrong. The germline V gene has CDR1 SEHNR and CDR2 FQNEAQ (reference sequence). The CDR3 runs 16 residues. The CDR3 coding sequence is TGTGCCAGCAGCTTAGACGCAGGAAGCTCCTACAATGAGCAGTACTTC. Its translation: CASSLDAGSSYNEQYF.

This clonotype was observed a few times. This chain uses TRBV9 with TRBJ2-3; 8 positions match TRBD1. The V segment lost 0 bases and the J segment 5 bases; nucleotides outside the gene matches: 11. The CDR3 covers 17 residues. Germline values: CDR1 SGDLS, CDR2 YYNGEE. CDR3 DNA: TGTGCCAGCAGCGTAGCTATCGGGACAGGTATGGGAGATACGCAGTATTTT. Amino acid sequence: CASSVAIGTGMGDTQYF.

The table lists this clonotype with a few counts. The chain carries TRBV29-1 and TRBJ2-7; D may be TRBD2 (5 bases). The CDR3 sequence is 11 residues long. V lost 4 bases to trimming and J lost 7 bases, with 11 bases between them. Germline V gene sequence: CDR1 SQVTM, CDR2 ANQGSEA. CDR3 amino acids: CSVVLEAEQYF. As DNA, the CDR3 is TGCAGCGTTGTGCTGGAGGCGGAGCAGTACTTC.

The chain has TRBV7-9 and TRBJ2-2, with TRBD1 as a possible D gene (6 bases). Germline CDR1 is SEHNR and CDR2 is FQNEAQ (reference sequence). V lost 3 bases and J 3 bases, leaving 14 bases between the germline ends. The CDR3 has 16 residues. The CDR3 bases are TGTGCCAGCAGCTTCCACCTCACAGGGTACACCGGGGAGCTGTTTTTT. This encodes CASSFHLTGYTGELFF.

The V call is TRBV5-1, the J call TRBJ1-1; D possibly corresponds to TRBD1 (6 bases). Trimming took 3 bases from V and 4 from J, leaving 16 bases between them. Looked up from germline, CDR1 is SGHRS and CDR2 is YFSETQ. This CDR3 region has 15 residues. Here the CDR3 DNA reads TGCGCCAGCAGCTACGCACAGGGAAAAGCCACTGAAGCTTTCTTT. Encoded protein: CASSYAQGKATEAFF. The complete variable domain, with remaining parts taken from reference TRBV5-1 and TRBJ1-1, reads KAGVTQTPRYLIKTRGQQVTLSCSPISGHRSVSWYQQTPGQGLQFLFEYFSETQRNKGNFPGRFSGRQFSNSRSEMNVSTLELGDSALYLCASSYAQGKATEAFFGQGTRLTVV.

The chain has TRBV4-1 and TRBJ2-3; no clear D gene. The CDR3 length is 15 residues. V lost 0 bases and J 6 bases, leaving 13 bases between the germline ends. Germline-derived CDR1 and CDR2 are MGHRA and YSYEKL. In DNA, the CDR3 is TGCGCCAGCAGCCAAGATGAGTATGGAGCGGATACGCAGTATTTT. Translating gives CASSQDEYGADTQYF.

This clonotype was seen a few times. The gene calls are TRBV5-1 and TRBJ2-3; TRBD2 is a possible D gene (5 bases). The CDR3 runs to 16 residues. V was trimmed by 0 bases and J by 0 bases, leaving 11 bases between them. Looked up from germline, CDR1 is SGHRS and CDR2 is YFSETQ. CDR3: CASSLVGETSTDTQYF. In DNA form, the CDR3 reads TGCGCCAGCAGCTTGGTTGGGGAGACTAGCACAGATACGCAGTATTTT.

The chain recombines TRBV9 with TRBJ2-3; the D gene is possibly TRBD2 (5 bases). This CDR3 spans 14 amino acids. V gave up 3 bases and J gave up 2 bases, with 10 bases separating them. Per germline, CDR1 SGDLS and CDR2 YYNGEE. This chain's CDR3 is CASSESGTTDTQYF. CDR3 DNA sequence: TGTGCCAGCAGCGAGAGCGGTACCACAGATACGCAGTATTTT.

This clonotype was counted a few times. This chain uses TRBV5-4 with TRBJ1-2; 7 nucleotides agree with TRBD1. V lost 3 bases and J lost 6; bases outside the gene matches: 2. Germline V gives CDR1 SGHNT, CDR2 YYREEE (reference sequence). CDR3 length: 12 residues. DNA of the CDR3: TGTGCCAGCAGCTCGACAGGGAATGGCTACACCTTC. Protein sequence: CASSSTGNGYTF. Full variable domain (remainder filled in from reference TRBV5-4 and TRBJ1-2): ETGVTQSPTHLIKTRGQQVTLRCSSQSGHNTVSWYQQALGQGPQFIFQYYREEENGRGNFPPRFSGLQFPNYSSELNVNALELDDSALYLCASSSTGNGYTFGSGTRLTVV.

The chain carries TRBV2 and TRBJ2-1; 7 bases match TRBD2. Germline assignment: CDR1 SNHLY and CDR2 FYNNEI. J was trimmed by 7 bases and V by 6 bases; bases with no gene match: 6. The CDR3 runs 13 residues. In nucleotides, the CDR3 is TGTGCCAGCAGGGTGACTAGCAGTAATGAGCAGTTCTTC. Translated: CASRVTSSNEQFF. Complete variable domain (other parts from reference TRBV2 and TRBJ2-1): EPEVTQTPSHQVTQMGQEVILRCVPISNHLYFYWYRQILGQKVEFLVSFYNNEISEKSEIFDDQFSVERPDGSNFTLKIRSTKLEDSAMYFCASRVTSSNEQFFGPGTRLTVL.

This rearrangement joins TRBV12-3 or TRBV12-4 to TRBJ1-6; D possibly corresponds to TRBD1 (6 bases). This CDR3 has 14 amino acids. Trimming shortened V by 3 bases and J by 10 bases, and 13 bases separated the two germline ends. The CDR3 DNA reads as TGTGCCAGCAGTTTTAGAGAGGGGGGGTCACCCCTCCACTTT. The encoded protein is CASSFREGGSPLHF.

A few counts support this clonotype. The J gene is TRBJ1-4, the V gene TRBV12-3 or TRBV12-4; D not resolved. The CDR3 consists of 14 residues. The chain's CDR3 is CATRPAATNEKLFF. CDR3 coding DNA: TGTGCTACCCGCCCGGCTGCAACTAATGAAAAACTGTTTTTT.

This clonotype has only a few counts. The V and J genes are TRBV2 and TRBJ2-1; the match to TRBD2 covers 9 bases. The V segment lost 7 bases and the J segment 6 bases; nucleotides outside the gene matches: 7. Germline assignment: CDR1 SNHLY and CDR2 FYNNEI. CDR3 length: 14 residues. CDR3 coding DNA: TGTGCCAGCATCATGGGACTAGCACGCAATGAGCAGTTCTTC. Its protein is CASIMGLARNEQFF.